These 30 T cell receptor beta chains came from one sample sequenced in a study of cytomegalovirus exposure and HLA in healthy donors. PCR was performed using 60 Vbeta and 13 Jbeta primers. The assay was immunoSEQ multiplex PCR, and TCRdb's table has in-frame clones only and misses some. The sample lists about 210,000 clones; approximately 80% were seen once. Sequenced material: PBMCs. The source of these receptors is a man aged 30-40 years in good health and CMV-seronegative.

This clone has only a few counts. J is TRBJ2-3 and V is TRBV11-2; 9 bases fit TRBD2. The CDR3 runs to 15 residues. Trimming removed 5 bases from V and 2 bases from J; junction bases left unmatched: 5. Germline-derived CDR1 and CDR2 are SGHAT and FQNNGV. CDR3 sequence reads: CASSKWTSATDTQYF. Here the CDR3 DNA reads TGTGCCAGCAGCAAATGGACTAGCGCCACAGATACGCAGTATTTT.

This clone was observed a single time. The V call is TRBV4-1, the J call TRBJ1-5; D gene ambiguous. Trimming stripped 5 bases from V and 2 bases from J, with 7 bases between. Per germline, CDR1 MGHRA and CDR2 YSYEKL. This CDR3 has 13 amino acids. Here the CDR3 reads CASSSNGNQPQHF. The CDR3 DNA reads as TGCGCCAGCAGCTCCAATGGCAATCAGCCCCAGCATTTT.

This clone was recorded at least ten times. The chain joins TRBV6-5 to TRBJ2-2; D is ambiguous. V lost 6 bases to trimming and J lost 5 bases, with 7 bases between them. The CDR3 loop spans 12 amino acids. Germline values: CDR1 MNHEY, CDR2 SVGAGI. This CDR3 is CASSQWTGELFF. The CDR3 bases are TGTGCCAGCAGCCAGTGGACCGGGGAGCTGTTTTTT.

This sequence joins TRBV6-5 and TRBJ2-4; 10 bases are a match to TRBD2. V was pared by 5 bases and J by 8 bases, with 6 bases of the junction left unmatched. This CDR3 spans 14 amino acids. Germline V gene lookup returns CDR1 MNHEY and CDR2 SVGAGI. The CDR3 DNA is TGTGCCAGCAGTGGAGCGGGGGGGCTGGACATTCAGTACTTC. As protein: CASSGAGGLDIQYF.

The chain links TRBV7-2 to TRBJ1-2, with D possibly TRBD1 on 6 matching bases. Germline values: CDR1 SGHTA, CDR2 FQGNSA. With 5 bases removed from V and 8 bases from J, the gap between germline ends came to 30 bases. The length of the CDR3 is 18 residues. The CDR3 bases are TGTGCCAGCAGCGCAAAGAGATTGGACAGCGACCCCCTCGAAGGCTACACCTTC. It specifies CASSAKRLDSDPLEGYTF.

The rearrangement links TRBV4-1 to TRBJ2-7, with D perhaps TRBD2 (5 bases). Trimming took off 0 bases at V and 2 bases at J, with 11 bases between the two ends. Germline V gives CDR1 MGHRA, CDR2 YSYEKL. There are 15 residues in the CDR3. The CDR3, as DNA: TGCGCCAGCAGCCAAGATCATCTGAGGGCCTACGAGCAGTACTTC. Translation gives CASSQDHLRAYEQYF.

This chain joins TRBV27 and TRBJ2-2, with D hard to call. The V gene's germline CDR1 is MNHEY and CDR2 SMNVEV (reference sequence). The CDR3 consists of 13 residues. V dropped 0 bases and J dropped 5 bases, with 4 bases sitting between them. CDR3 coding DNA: TGTGCCAGCAGTTTATCACTTACCGGGGAGCTGTTTTTT. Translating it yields CASSLSLTGELFF.

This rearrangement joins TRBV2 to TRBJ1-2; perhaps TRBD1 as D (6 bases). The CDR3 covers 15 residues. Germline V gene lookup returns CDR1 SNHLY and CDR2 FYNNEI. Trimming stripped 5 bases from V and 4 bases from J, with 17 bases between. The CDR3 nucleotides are TGTGCCAGCAGTTGGGAAGTACAGGGACCCTATGGCTACACCTTC. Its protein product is CASSWEVQGPYGYTF.

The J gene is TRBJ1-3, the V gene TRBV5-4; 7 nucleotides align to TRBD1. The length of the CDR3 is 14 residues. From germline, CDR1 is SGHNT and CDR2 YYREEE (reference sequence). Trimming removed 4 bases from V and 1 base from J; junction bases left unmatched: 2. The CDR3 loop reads CASSPGQSGNTIYF. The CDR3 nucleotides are TGTGCCAGCAGCCCGGGACAGTCTGGAAACACCATATATTTT. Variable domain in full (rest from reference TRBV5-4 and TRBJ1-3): ETGVTQSPTHLIKTRGQQVTLRCSSQSGHNTVSWYQQALGQGPQFIFQYYREEENGRGNFPPRFSGLQFPNYSSELNVNALELDDSALYLCASSPGQSGNTIYFGEGSWLTVV.

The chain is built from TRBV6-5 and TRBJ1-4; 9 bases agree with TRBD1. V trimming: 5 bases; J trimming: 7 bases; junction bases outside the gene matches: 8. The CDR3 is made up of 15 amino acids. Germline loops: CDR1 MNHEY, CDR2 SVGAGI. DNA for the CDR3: TGTGCCAGCAGTCCGGGGGACAGGGAGACTGAAAAACTGTTTTTT. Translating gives CASSPGDRETEKLFF.

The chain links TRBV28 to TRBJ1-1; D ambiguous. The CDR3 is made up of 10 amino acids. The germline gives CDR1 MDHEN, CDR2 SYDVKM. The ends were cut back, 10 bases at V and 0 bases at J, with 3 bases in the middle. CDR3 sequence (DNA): TGTGCCACCATGAACACTGAAGCTTTCTTT. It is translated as CATMNTEAFF.

CDR3 loop: CASTIPRKDRGNSNQPQHF. The CDR3 DNA reads TGTGCCAGCACCATCCCCCGGAAGGACAGGGGAAATAGCAATCAGCCCCAGCATTTT. V gene TRBV28 combines with J gene TRBJ1-5; TRBD1 matches 9 bases. Germline V gene lookup returns CDR1 MDHEN and CDR2 SYDVKM. CDR3 length equals 19 residues. J lost 0 bases, V lost 7 bases, and 16 bases had no gene match.

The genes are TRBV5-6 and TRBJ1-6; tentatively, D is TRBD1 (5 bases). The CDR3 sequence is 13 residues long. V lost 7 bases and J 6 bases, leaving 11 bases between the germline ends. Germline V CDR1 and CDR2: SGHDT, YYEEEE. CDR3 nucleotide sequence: TGTGCCAGCTCCCAGGGCCCTAATTCACCCCTCCACTTT. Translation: CASSQGPNSPLHF.

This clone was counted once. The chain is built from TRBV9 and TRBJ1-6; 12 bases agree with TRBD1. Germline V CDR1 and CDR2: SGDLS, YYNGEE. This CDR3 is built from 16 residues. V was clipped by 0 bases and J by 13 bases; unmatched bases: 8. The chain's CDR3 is CASSVDAGQGARPLHF. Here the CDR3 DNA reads TGTGCCAGCAGCGTAGACGCGGGACAGGGGGCCCGCCCCCTCCACTTT.

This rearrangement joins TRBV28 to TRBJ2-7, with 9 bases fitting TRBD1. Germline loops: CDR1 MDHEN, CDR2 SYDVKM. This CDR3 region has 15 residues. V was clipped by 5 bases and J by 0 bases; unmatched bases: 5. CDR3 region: CASSIPGQGSYEQYF. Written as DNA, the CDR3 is TGTGCCAGCAGTATACCGGGACAGGGCTCCTACGAGCAGTACTTC.

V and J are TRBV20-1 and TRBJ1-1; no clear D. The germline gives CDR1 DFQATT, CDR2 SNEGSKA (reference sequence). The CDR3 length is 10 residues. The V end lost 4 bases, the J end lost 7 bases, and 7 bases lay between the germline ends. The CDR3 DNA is TGCAGTGCTAAATTTAATGAAGCTTTCTTT. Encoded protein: CSAKFNEAFF.

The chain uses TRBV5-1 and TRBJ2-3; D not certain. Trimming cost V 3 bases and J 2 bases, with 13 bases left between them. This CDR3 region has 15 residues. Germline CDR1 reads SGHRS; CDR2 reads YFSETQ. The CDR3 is CASSSSDFYTDTQYF. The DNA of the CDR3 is TGCGCCAGCAGCTCCAGCGACTTCTACACAGATACGCAGTATTTT.

CDR3 in amino acids: CASIYDNAHTDTQYF. CDR3 coding DNA: TGTGCCAGCATCTACGACAACGCCCACACAGATACGCAGTATTTT. The chain uses TRBV6-1 and TRBJ2-3, with unresolved D. Germline V CDR1 and CDR2: MNHNS, SASEGT. CDR3 length: 15 amino acids. Trimming took 7 bases from V and 2 from J, leaving 16 bases between them.

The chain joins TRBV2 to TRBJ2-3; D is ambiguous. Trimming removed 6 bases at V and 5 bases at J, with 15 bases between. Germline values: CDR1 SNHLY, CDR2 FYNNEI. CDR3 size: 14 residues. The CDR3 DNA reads TGTGCCAGCAGGGAACGACAAGCAGGAGATACGCAGTATTTT. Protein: CASRERQAGDTQYF.

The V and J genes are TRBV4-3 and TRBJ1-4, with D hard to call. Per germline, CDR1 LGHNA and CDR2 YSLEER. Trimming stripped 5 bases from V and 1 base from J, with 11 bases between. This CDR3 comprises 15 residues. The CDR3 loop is CASSSGWGTNEKLFF. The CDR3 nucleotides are TGCGCCAGCAGCTCGGGGTGGGGAACTAATGAAAAACTGTTTTTT.

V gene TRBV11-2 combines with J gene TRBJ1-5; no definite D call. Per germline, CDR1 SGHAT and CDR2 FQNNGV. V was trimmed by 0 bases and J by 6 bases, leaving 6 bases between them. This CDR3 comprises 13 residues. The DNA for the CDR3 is TGTGCCAGCAGCTTAGACGGGGTTCAGCCCCAGCATTTT. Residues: CASSLDGVQPQHF.

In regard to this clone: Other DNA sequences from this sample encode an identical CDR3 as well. The CDR3 here is CASSLGLAGGQETQYF. The CDR3 nucleotides read TGTGCCAGCAGCCTGGGACTAGCGGGGGGGCAAGAGACCCAGTACTTC. This chain uses TRBV7-2 with TRBJ2-5, with 16 nucleotides matching TRBD2. The CDR3 spans 16 residues. V shed 5 bases and J 2 bases; nucleotides not matched to a gene: 2. CDR1 and CDR2 from the germline V gene are SGHTA and FQGNSA. Using reference TRBV7-2 and TRBJ2-5 for the parts outside the CDR3, the full variable domain is GAGVSQSPSNKVTEKGKDVELRCDPISGHTALYWYRQSLGQGLEFLIYFQGNSAPDKSGLPSDRFSAERTGGSVSTLTIQRTQQEDSAVYLCASSLGLAGGQETQYFGPGTRLLVL.

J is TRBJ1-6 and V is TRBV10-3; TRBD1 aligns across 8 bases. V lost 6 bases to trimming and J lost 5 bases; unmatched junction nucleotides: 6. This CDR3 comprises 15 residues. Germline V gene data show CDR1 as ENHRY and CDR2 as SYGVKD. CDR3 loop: CAIRADRGDNSPLHF. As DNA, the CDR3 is TGTGCCATCAGGGCTGACAGGGGAGATAATTCACCCCTCCACTTT.

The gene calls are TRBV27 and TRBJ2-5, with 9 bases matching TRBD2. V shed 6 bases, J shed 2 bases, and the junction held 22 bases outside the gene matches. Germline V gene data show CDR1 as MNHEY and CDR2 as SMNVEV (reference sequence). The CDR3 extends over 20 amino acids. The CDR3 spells CASSHRVCLAGYAIQETQYF. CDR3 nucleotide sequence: TGTGCCAGCAGCCACAGGGTATGTCTAGCGGGGTACGCCATACAAGAGACCCAGTACTTC.

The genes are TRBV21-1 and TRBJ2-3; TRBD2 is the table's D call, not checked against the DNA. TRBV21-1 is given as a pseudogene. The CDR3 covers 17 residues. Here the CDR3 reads CASSKAWRRVPTDTQYF. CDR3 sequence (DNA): TGTGCCAGCAGCAAAGCCTGGAGAAGAGTCCCCACAGATACGCAGTATTTT.

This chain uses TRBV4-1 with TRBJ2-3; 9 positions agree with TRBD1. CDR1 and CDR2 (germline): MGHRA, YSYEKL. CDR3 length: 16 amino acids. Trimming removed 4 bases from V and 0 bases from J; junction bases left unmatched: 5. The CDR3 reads CASSRGQGISTDTQYF. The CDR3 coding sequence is TGCGCCAGCAGCCGCGGACAGGGGATAAGCACAGATACGCAGTATTTT.

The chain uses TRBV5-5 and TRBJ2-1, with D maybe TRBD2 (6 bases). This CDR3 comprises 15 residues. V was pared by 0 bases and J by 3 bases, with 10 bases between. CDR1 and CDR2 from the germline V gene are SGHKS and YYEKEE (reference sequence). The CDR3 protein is CASSLAVAVYNEQFF. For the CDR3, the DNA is TGTGCCAGCAGCTTGGCGGTAGCGGTCTACAATGAGCAGTTCTTC.

CDR3 sequence reads: CASSFSTGNTEAFF. The CDR3, as DNA: TGTGCCAGCAGTTTTAGTACGGGGAACACTGAAGCTTTCTTT. The V call is TRBV28, the J call TRBJ1-1; D unresolved. Trimming shortened V by 3 bases and J by 1 base, and 9 bases separated the two germline ends. Germline V gives CDR1 MDHEN, CDR2 SYDVKM. The CDR3 is 14 amino acids.

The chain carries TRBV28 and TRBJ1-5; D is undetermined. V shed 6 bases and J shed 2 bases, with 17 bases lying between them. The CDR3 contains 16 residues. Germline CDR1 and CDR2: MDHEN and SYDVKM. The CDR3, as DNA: TGTGCCAGCAGCCCTGAACTAGGGAGTGGCAATCAGCCCCAGCATTTT. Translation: CASSPELGSGNQPQHF.

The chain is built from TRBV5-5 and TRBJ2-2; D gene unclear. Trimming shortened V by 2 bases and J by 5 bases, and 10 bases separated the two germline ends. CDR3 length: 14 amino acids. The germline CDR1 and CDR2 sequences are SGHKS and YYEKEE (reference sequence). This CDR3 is CASSFRNPTGELFF. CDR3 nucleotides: TGTGCCAGCAGCTTCCGTAATCCTACCGGGGAGCTGTTTTTT.